This TCR beta chain was obtained from a study of CD8+CD57+ T cells in acquired aplastic anemia (dated by TCRdb to the late 2010s). Concerning the study at large: Extracted DNA from sorted CD4+ and CD8+ cells averaged about 3 ug, ranging from about 0.17 to 27.4 ug. CD8+CD57+ expansion was defined as frequency above the mean frequency observed in healthy subjects.

Profiling of TCR beta VDJ combinations and CDR3 sequences used genomic DNA as the template. TCR repertoire sequencing was run on an Illumina HiSeq 2000. The authors processed their data as follows. Repertoire assessment relied on Simpson's diversity index, CDR3 size and DJ length profiles, and TRBV/TRBJ rearrangement plots. The most abundant DNA sequence in the deep sequencing data was taken as the immunodominant clone. CDR3 amino acid sequences were checked for sharing between subjects and were compared against published repertoires and the VDJdb database. TCRdb passed the public sequencing reads through fastp at Q25 and MiXCR, retaining productive beta sequences. For every CDR3 protein sequence, its rows merge into one entry that carries the most common genes and DNA. TCRdb's processing, not the authors', yielded these V and J calls. The sample table shows approximately 180,000 distinct CDR3 sequences, and 40% to 55% are seen once. The biggest ten clones account for around 1% of the sample.

The CDR1 and CDR2 encoded by the germline V gene are MNHNS and SASEGT. V has 2 bases trimmed and J has 4 bases trimmed; junction bases matching no gene number 4. The CDR3 measures 15 amino acids from cysteine to phenylalanine. Left in the record is the CDR3 DNA by itself, 45 bases read in frame from the first base. General conclusions and limits of the study: Although roughly 29 CD8+ CDR3 sequences were shared by patients and controls, these sequences appeared highly expressed in patients and within the immunodominant clones of patients. Patients and healthy controls showed no significant difference in CD8+ Simpson's diversity (P=0.060).

The patients picked for sequencing were ones in whom flow cytometry had shown an expansion of CD8+CD57+ cells. Every patient had severe acquired aplastic anemia, diagnosed using the International Study of Aplastic Anemia and Agranulocytosis and Camitta criteria. No patient had received any therapy when blood was sampled. TCR repertoires of sorted CD4+ and CD8+ blood T cells from severe aplastic anemia patients and healthy subjects were deep-sequenced in the study. In the USA, patient enrollment took place under clinicaltrials.gov protocols 00001620, 01623167, 00001397, 00071045, 00081523 and 00961064. Ficoll-Paque density gradient centrifugation was used to isolate peripheral blood mononuclear cells. Before DNA extraction, CD4+ and CD8+ T cells were sorted by FACS or by magnetic beads. As regards this clonotype: It lacks a known antigen. Per-nucleotide qualities are absent, and no much larger clonotype sits a single base away.

The TCR originated in a human donor with aplastic anemia. This receptor chain uses TRBV6-1 and TRBJ2-3, with 9 central nucleotides matching TRBD2. Sequenced: sorted CD4+, CD8+, or CD8+CD57+ T cells (not recorded which) from PBMCs. DNA sequence: TGTGCCAGCAGTGAAAATGGCGGGGGGGCAGATACGCAGTATTTT. Translated, it gives CASSENGGGADTQYF.